The 11 T cell receptor beta chains listed next were all sequenced from one sample in a study of technical replicates of blood from a few donors. The protocol was immunoSEQ multiplex PCR, while the TCRdb copy is restricted to in-frame clones and leaves out a portion. The profile shows tens of thousands of clones, roughly 94% of them singletons. The sequenced material came from T cells isolated from PBMCs. These receptors originate from a human donor in good health.

The V gene is TRBV5-1, the J gene TRBJ2-7, with 10 bases matching TRBD1. V lost 4 bases, J lost 4 bases, and 8 bases stayed unmatched. CDR1 SGHRS and CDR2 YFSETQ come from the germline V gene. This CDR3 spans 15 amino acids. CDR3 DNA: TGCGCCAGCAGCCCGGCCGGGACAGGGGAGTACGAGCAGTACTTC. Residues: CASSPAGTGEYEQYF. The full variable domain, in which reference TRBV5-1 and TRBJ2-7 provide the parts outside the CDR3, is KAGVTQTPRYLIKTRGQQVTLSCSPISGHRSVSWYQQTPGQGLQFLFEYFSETQRNKGNFPGRFSGRQFSNSRSEMNVSTLELGDSALYLCASSPAGTGEYEQYFGPGTRLTVT.

The chain is built from TRBV15 and TRBJ2-7; 7 positions match TRBD1. Germline-derived CDR1 and CDR2 are LNHNV and YYDKDF (reference sequence). After removal of 1 base from V and 3 bases from J, the junction contained 9 bases not matched to a gene. CDR3 length: 16 amino acids. This CDR3 is CATSRVSTGADYEQYF. The CDR3 nucleotides read TGTGCCACCAGCAGAGTCAGCACAGGGGCGGACTACGAGCAGTACTTC.

This sequence joins TRBV6-1 and TRBJ2-6; D remains ambiguous. With 6 bases removed from V and 0 bases from J, the gap between germline ends came to 9 bases. Germline CDR1 reads MNHNS; CDR2 reads SASEGT. The CDR3 consists of 15 residues. CDR3 region: CASREMSSGANVLTF. The CDR3 nucleotides read TGTGCCAGCAGAGAAATGAGCTCTGGGGCCAACGTCCTGACTTTC.

This chain connects TRBV27 to TRBJ2-1; perhaps TRBD1 as D (6 bases). The CDR3 loop spans 11 amino acids. V lost 6 bases, J lost 8 bases, and 8 bases lay in between. CDR1 MNHEY and CDR2 SMNVEV come from the germline V gene (reference sequence). The CDR3 DNA sequence: TGTGCCAGCAGCAGGGGCGATGAGCAGTTCTTC. Translating gives CASSRGDEQFF.

The chain links TRBV6-1 to TRBJ1-1; unclear D gene. Trimming pared 6 bases from V and 2 bases from J, leaving 10 bases between. Germline V gene lookup returns CDR1 MNHNS and CDR2 SASEGT. The CDR3 spans 13 residues. This chain's CDR3 is CASRSYYNTEAFF. The CDR3 DNA sequence: TGTGCCAGCAGATCTTACTACAACACTGAAGCTTTCTTT.

This clone was recorded only once. The chain recombines TRBV6-5 with TRBJ1-1, with D perhaps TRBD1 (5 bases). This CDR3 is built from 13 residues. From germline, CDR1 is MNHEY and CDR2 SVGAGI. The germline V and J ends were trimmed by 4 bases and 7 bases, with 13 bases remaining between them. The CDR3 here is CASSSRVSDEAFF. In DNA, the CDR3 is TGTGCCAGCAGTTCCAGGGTGTCCGATGAAGCTTTCTTT.

The chain combines TRBV15 with TRBJ2-7; 8 bases fit TRBD1. The CDR3 consists of 15 residues. Unmatched junction bases numbered 5, after V lost 4 bases and J lost 0 bases. Germline CDR1 is LNHNV and CDR2 is YYDKDF (reference sequence). The DNA of the CDR3 is TGTGCCACCAGCAACCAGGGACAGGCCTCCTACGAGCAGTACTTC. It is translated as CATSNQGQASYEQYF.

This clone came up a few times. This chain links TRBV15 with TRBJ2-1; TRBD2 aligns across 14 bases. The CDR3 sequence is 21 residues long. Trimming took 0 bases from V and 0 from J; bases not matched to a gene: 10. Germline V gene data show CDR1 as LNHNV and CDR2 as YYDKDF (reference sequence). CDR3 sequence (DNA): TGTGCCACCAGCAGAGAGAAACCGGGACTAGCGGGAGTTCCCTCCTACAATGAGCAGTTCTTC. It encodes CATSREKPGLAGVPSYNEQFF. Looking up the rest from reference TRBV15 and TRBJ2-1 gives the full variable domain: DAMVIQNPRYQVTQFGKPVTLSCSQTLNHNVMYWYQQKSSQAPKLLFHYYDKDFNNEADTPDNFQSRRPNTSFCFLDIRSPGLGDTAMYLCATSREKPGLAGVPSYNEQFFGPGTRLTVL.

J is TRBJ2-7 and V is TRBV5-1; 11 nucleotides match TRBD2. Per the germline V gene, CDR1 is SGHRS and CDR2 is YFSETQ. The CDR3 loop spans 15 amino acids. With V trimmed by 2 bases and J by 4 bases, 5 bases remained unmatched. CDR3 sequence: CASSLSSGGVYEQYF. DNA for the CDR3: TGCGCCAGCAGCTTAAGTAGCGGGGGGGTGTACGAGCAGTACTTC.

This clone was seen once. The gene calls are TRBV29-1 and TRBJ2-3, with a tentative D call TRBD2 (5 bases). Germline V gene data show CDR1 as SQVTM and CDR2 as ANQGSEA. This CDR3 region has 17 residues. The V and J ends lost 3 bases and 4 bases respectively, with 23 bases between them. In DNA form, the CDR3 reads TGCAGCGTTGACTGGAGTGGTTTTGACGGGGAAGCAGATACGCAGTATTTT. This codes for CSVDWSGFDGEADTQYF.

This sequence joins TRBV4-2 and TRBJ2-2; no firm D call. The germline gives CDR1 LGHNA, CDR2 YNFKEQ. The CDR3 spans 15 residues. Trimming took off 0 bases at V and 2 bases at J, with 7 bases between the two ends. The chain's CDR3 is CASSQELRNTGELFF. Written as DNA, the CDR3 is TGTGCCAGCAGCCAAGAGCTGAGAAACACCGGGGAGCTGTTTTTT.